Below, 12 T cell receptor beta chains from the same sample are listed, as sequenced in a study of T cell responses to AZD1222 COVID-19 vaccine. The method was immunoSEQ multiplex PCR; TCRdb's version includes in-frame clones alone and lacks a portion of them. The repertoire has roughly 270,000 clones, around 92% of them found once; the top ten carry 0.55%. This specimen consisted of peripheral blood, obtained 28 days after the second AZD1222 dose. Receptors were obtained from an adult who received the AZD1222 COVID-19 vaccine.

This chain links TRBV19 with TRBJ2-1; possibly TRBD1 for D (5 bases). CDR1 LNHDA and CDR2 SQIVND come from the germline V gene (reference sequence). The CDR3 length is 16 residues. Trimming stripped 0 bases from V and 6 bases from J, with 15 bases between. DNA of the CDR3: TGTGCCAGTAGTATAGATGGGGCTAGTACCTTCAATGAGCAGTTCTTC. The encoded protein is CASSIDGASTFNEQFF.

This chain connects TRBV7-8 to TRBJ2-7; 8 bases are a match to TRBD1. Unmatched junction bases numbered 10, after V lost 1 base and J lost 5 bases. The CDR3 has 16 residues. The V gene's germline CDR1 is SGHVS and CDR2 FQNEAQ. The CDR3 DNA reads TGTGCCAGCAGCTTAGTGGGATCAGGGGGCGGGGACGAGCAGTACTTC. It translates to CASSLVGSGGGDEQYF.

The chain employs TRBV5-8 and TRBJ1-3; D remains unclear. V lost 2 bases to trimming and J lost 1 base, with 10 bases between them. The CDR3 has 15 amino acids. CDR1 is SGHTS and CDR2 is YDEGEE in the germline V gene. CDR3 in amino acids: CASSLRGGSGNTIYF. The CDR3 DNA is TGTGCCAGCAGCTTACGGGGAGGGTCTGGAAACACCATATATTTT.

This clone was counted a single time. The V call is TRBV16, the J call TRBJ1-1; D gene ambiguous. Germline-derived CDR1 and CDR2 are KGHSY and FQNENV. The CDR3 sequence is 12 residues long. V shed 5 bases and J shed 4 bases, with 8 bases lying between them. CDR3 amino acids: CASSYLGTEAFF. CDR3 coding DNA: TGTGCCAGCAGCTACCTTGGCACTGAAGCTTTCTTT.

The chain couples TRBV10-3 to TRBJ2-3; tentative D call: TRBD1 (6 bases). Germline V gene sequence: CDR1 ENHRY, CDR2 SYGVKD. V lost 3 bases, J lost 1 base, and 8 bases lay in between. CDR3 size: 14 residues. The CDR3 protein is CAISDEGGTDTQYF. In nucleotides, the CDR3 is TGTGCCATCAGTGATGAGGGGGGCACAGATACGCAGTATTTT.

The chain joins TRBV5-1 to TRBJ2-7; the D gene could be TRBD1 or TRBD2 (6 bases each). Germline CDR1 and CDR2: SGHRS and YFSETQ. The CDR3 is 12 amino acids. Trimming stripped 3 bases from V and 7 bases from J, with 11 bases between. CDR3 region: CASSWGAGEQYF. DNA of the CDR3: TGCGCCAGCAGCTGGGGGGCCGGAGAGCAGTACTTC.

Note on this clone: The junction departs from the called germline gene at one end, perhaps through a read error. The chain employs TRBV28 and TRBJ2-4, with TRBD1 identical over 7 bases. The length of the CDR3 is 14 residues. CDR1 MDHEN and CDR2 SYDVKM come from the germline V gene. In DNA form, the CDR3 reads TGTGTCAGCAGTTTGTCAGACAGGGCGAACATTCAGTACTTC. It specifies CVSSLSDRANIQYF.

The V call is TRBV28, the J call TRBJ1-6; D is undetermined. The CDR3 totals 15 residues. V dropped 10 bases and J dropped 5 bases, with 18 bases sitting between them. Germline loops: CDR1 MDHEN, CDR2 SYDVKM. The CDR3 nucleotides are TGTGCCACCGCGATTTTTTTGGTGGATAATTCACCCCTCCACTTT. Its translation is CATAIFLVDNSPLHF.

This chain uses TRBV7-9 with TRBJ1-4, with 7 bases matching TRBD1. In germline, CDR1 is SEHNR, CDR2 FQNEAQ (reference sequence). V shed 5 bases and J 4 bases; nucleotides not matched to a gene: 7. This CDR3 has 15 amino acids. This CDR3 is CASSGQGGINEKLFF. Here the CDR3 DNA reads TGTGCCAGCAGCGGGCAGGGGGGGATTAATGAAAAACTGTTTTTT. Full variable domain (rest looked up from reference TRBV7-9 and TRBJ1-4): DTGVSQNPRHKITKRGQNVTFRCDPISEHNRLYWYRQTLGQGPEFLTYFQNEAQLEKSRLLSDRFSAERPKGSFSTLEIQRTEQGDSAMYLCASSGQGGINEKLFFGSGTQLSVL.

The chain uses TRBV5-4 and TRBJ2-5, with TRBD2 identical over 7 bases. The J segment lost 0 bases and the V segment lost 3 bases, leaving 5 bases of the junction unmatched. Germline CDR1 SGHNT, CDR2 YYREEE (reference sequence). CDR3 size: 15 residues. The CDR3 DNA is TGTGCCAGCAGCTCGGGGACTAACGACCAAGAGACCCAGTACTTC. Translated, it gives CASSSGTNDQETQYF.

This sequence joins TRBV5-1 and TRBJ1-1; a possible D gene is TRBD1 (6 bases). V shed 2 bases and J shed 5 bases, with 13 bases lying between them. Germline lookup yields CDR1 SGHRS and CDR2 YFSETQ. The CDR3 loop spans 14 amino acids. The chain's CDR3 is CASSLQGITTEAFF. The CDR3 DNA follows: TGCGCCAGCAGCTTACAGGGTATTACGACTGAAGCTTTCTTT.

This chain links TRBV27 with TRBJ2-1; 7 bases agree with TRBD1. CDR1 MNHEY and CDR2 SMNVEV come from the germline V gene (reference sequence). The CDR3 sequence is 14 residues long. The V gene end was trimmed by 10 bases and the J gene end by 7 bases; junction bases not matched to a gene: 13. The CDR3 sequence is CATARQGEANEQFF. As DNA, the CDR3 is TGTGCCACAGCCCGACAGGGTGAGGCAAATGAGCAGTTCTTC.